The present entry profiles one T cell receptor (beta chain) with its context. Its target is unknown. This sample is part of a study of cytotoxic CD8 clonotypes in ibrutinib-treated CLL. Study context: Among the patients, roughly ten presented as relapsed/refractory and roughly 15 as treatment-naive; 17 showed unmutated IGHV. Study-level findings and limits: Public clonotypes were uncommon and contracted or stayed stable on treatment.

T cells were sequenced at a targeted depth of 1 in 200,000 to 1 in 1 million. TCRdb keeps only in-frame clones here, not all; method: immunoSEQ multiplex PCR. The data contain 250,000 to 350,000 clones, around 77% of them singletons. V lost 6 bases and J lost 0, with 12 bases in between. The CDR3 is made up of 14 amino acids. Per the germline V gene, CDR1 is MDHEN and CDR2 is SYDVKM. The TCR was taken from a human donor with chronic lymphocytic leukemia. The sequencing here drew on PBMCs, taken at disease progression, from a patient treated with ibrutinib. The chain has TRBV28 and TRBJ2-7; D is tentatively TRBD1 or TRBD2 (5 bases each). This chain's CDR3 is CASRAPGLSYEQYF. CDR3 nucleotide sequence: TGTGCCAGCAGGGCCCCGGGGCTCTCCTACGAGCAGTACTTC.